Below, one TCR beta chain is given with its context. No antigen is known for it. Germline-derived CDR1 and CDR2 are SGHNT and YENEEA. The CDR3 has 11 residues. Deletions cut 2 bases from V and 8 bases from J, with 6 bases between. This sample was taken from a study of T cell responses to AZD1222 COVID-19 vaccine. Notes on the study in general: Rises in breadth and depth of Spike-specific TCRs came after two AZD1222 doses.

TCRdb's copy holds only in-frame clones and misses some; the assay was immunoSEQ multiplex PCR. The profile covers approximately 70,000 clones, with 82% appearing a single time and about 5.6% taken by the ten largest. This TCR came from an adult in good health. This sample comprised peripheral blood, obtained on day 0 of AZD1222 vaccination. The chain is built from TRBV11-3 and TRBJ1-1; D is ambiguous. CDR3 region: CASSLKREAFF. The CDR3 DNA reads as TGTGCCAGCAGCTTAAAACGCGAAGCTTTCTTT.